This TCR beta chain appears in the sequencing data of a study of T cells in women clearing cervical HPV infection (dated by TCRdb to 2017 to 2018). About the full investigation: Cases were roughly 23 women with histologically confirmed HPV16-related CIN3 or worse, including a couple of invasive cancers. The roughly 27 controls were women who cleared a single incident HPV16 infection within 12 months without developing precancer or cancer. Case blood was taken at the visit when the lesion was first identified, whereas control blood was taken when infection was no longer detected. For cases, a median interval of roughly 150 days, with an interquartile range of roughly 80 to 200 days, was observed between lesion detection and blood sampling. Because only a few women had HLA typing data, the possibility that HLA type acted as a confounder could not be ruled out. Nested within Costa Rica's Guanacaste HPV Natural History Study, an exploratory proof-of-principle case-control study compared TCR repertoires across cervical HPV16 outcomes. Cases and controls were matched on year of sample collection and on age within five years. A median age of nearly 35 years was observed in cases versus 37 to 45 in controls, and no significant differences in baseline characteristics were found. In the parent cohort, some 10,000 women aged 18 or older were enrolled in Guanacaste, Costa Rica, during about 1992 to 1994 and were followed for seven years. Quality controls consisted of five blinded duplicates per group, for a total of 60 or so samples made up of 50 or so participants and roughly ten replicates.

In the case of this clone: Which antigen it targets is not known. Read coverage stops 3 residues before the CDR3 terminus; the germline J gene supplies the remainder.

Every participant had a single incident cervical HPV16 infection, and women with prevalent HPV16 infections were excluded. Cervical HPV DNA was detected with MY09/MY11 PCR, and genotyping was done with dot-blot hybridization. Fifteen mL of heparinized blood were centrifuged, and the buffy coat was split into aliquots, frozen at -30 degrees C, and then kept at -80 degrees C. QIAGEN kits were used to extract genomic DNA from buffy coat specimens. Summary of the overall study and its limitations: Random forest classifiers that combined richness and V gene abundances separated cases from controls with an estimated AUC of around 0.83. TRBV6-7 relative abundance was lower in cases than in controls (roughly 0.12% versus 0.17%; Bonferroni P = 0.0008). CIN3+ cases had significantly higher TCR repertoire richness than controls across sequencing depths, but evenness did not differ between the groups. The cross-sectional design could not show whether the associations came before the infection or were a result of it, and neither effector/memory subsets nor HPV-specific T cells were isolated. Because the number of T cells per sample was unknown, the richness differences could reflect varying T-cell content rather than repertoire biology.

TCR beta CDR3 regions were amplified by multiplex PCR from an average of roughly 1.1 ug genomic DNA per sample using the immunoSEQ assay. Primer bias was corrected in the assay by using a complete synthetic TCR repertoire to establish an amplification baseline. The amplicons were sequenced using the Illumina platform. Turning to the authors' computational methods: Sequences were error-corrected by clustering with frequency ratios and a modified nearest-neighbor algorithm and were then analyzed in the immunoSEQ Analyzer with IMGT gene definitions. At each rarefaction depth, TCR richness and evenness were averaged across 20 rarefaction repeats, and any sample with fewer sequences than the depth was left out. Wilcoxon rank sum tests with FDR correction were used to compare V, D and J gene relative abundances between the groups. For the blinded duplicates, the intraclass correlation was about 96% for TCR richness and averaged roughly 75% across some 66 gene segments. This immuneACCESS table, as held by TCRdb, lists in-frame sequences with V and J called but not all clones. Of the missing ones, under half trace to an unresolved V gene in checked studies; the others have no known cause. That table furnishes V, J and clone size, whereas the DNA furnished D and trimming. This sample's table contains about 31,000 clones. Of the sample, about 4.4% is held by the ten largest clones.

Trimming accounts for 6 bases at V and 5 bases at J, while the number of junction bases matched to no gene is 11. CDR1 and CDR2, per the germline V gene, are MNHEY and SVGEGT. CDR3 length: 15 amino acids, cysteine to phenylalanine. Sequencing covers 36 bases of the CDR3, shown here with the frame starting at base 1. This clonotype originated in a woman between 18 and 70 years old with a cervical HPV16 infection that either progressed to CIN3+ or cleared (not recorded which). Sequences were obtained from blood buffy coat. The sequence is built from TRBV6-2 or TRBV6-3 and TRBJ2-7, with 9 central nucleotides matching TRBD1. The DNA read from the CDR3 is TGTGCCAGCAGGATCCGGGGACAGGGCTACCACGAG. Its protein product is CASRIRGQGYHE. The whole CDR3 protein is CASRIRGQGYHEQYF.